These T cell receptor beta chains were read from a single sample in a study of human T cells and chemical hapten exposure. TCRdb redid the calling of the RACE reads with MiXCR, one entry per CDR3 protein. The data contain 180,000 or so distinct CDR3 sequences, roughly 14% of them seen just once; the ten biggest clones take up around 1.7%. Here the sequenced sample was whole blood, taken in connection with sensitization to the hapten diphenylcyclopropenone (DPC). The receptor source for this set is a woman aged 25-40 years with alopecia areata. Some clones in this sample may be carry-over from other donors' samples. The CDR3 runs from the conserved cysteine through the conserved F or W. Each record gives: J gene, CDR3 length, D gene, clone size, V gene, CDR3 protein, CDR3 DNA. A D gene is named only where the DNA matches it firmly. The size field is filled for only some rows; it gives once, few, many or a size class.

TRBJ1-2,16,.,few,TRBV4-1,CASSQDNTGANYGYTF,TGCGCCAGCAGCCAAGATAACACGGGAGCTAACTATGGCTACACCTTC
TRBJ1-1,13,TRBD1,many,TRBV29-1,CSVMTGRITEAFF,TGCAGCGTAATGACAGGGCGGATCACTGAAGCTTTCTTT
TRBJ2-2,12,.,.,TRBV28,CASSSGGGELFF,TGTGCCAGCAGTTCGGGCGGCGGGGAGCTGTTTTTT
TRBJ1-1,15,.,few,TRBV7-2,CASSLLAGANTEAFF,TGTGCCAGCAGCTTATTGGCAGGGGCTAACACTGAAGCTTTCTTT
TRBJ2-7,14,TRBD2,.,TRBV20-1,CSARTGSSGREQYF,TGCAGTGCGCGGACGGGTTCTAGCGGGAGGGAGCAGTACTTC
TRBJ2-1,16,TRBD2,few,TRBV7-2,CASSLEGTSGIHEQFF,TGTGCCAGCAGCTTAGAGGGGACTAGCGGGATTCATGAGCAGTTCTTC
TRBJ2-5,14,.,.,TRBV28,CASSFTRGQETQYF,TGTGCCAGCAGTTTTACCCGGGGCCAAGAGACCCAGTACTTC
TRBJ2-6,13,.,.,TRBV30,CAWSVRGANVLTF,TGTGCCTGGAGTGTACGAGGGGCCAACGTCCTGACTTTC
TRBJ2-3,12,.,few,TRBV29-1,CSDRTGTDTQYF,TGCAGCGACAGGACAGGCACAGATACGCAGTATTTT
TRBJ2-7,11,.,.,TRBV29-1,CSVATSYEQYF,TGCAGCGTGGCGACCTCCTACGAGCAGTACTTC
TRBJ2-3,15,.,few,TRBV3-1,CASSQAIGGLDTQYF,TGTGCCAGCAGCCAAGCGATTGGAGGCCTGGATACGCAGTATTTT
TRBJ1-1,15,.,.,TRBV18,CASSPTDSRNTEAFF,TGTGCCAGCTCACCAACGGACAGCAGGAACACTGAAGCTTTCTTT
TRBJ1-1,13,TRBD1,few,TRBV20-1,CSGVPDRETEAFF,TGCAGTGGAGTCCCGGACAGGGAGACTGAAGCTTTCTTT
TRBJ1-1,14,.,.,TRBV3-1,CASTQGTVNTEAFF,TGTGCCAGCACCCAGGGGACGGTGAACACTGAAGCTTTCTTT
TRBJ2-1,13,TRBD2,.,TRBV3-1,CASSFGTSRKQFF,TGTGCCAGCAGCTTCGGGACTAGTCGCAAGCAGTTCTTC
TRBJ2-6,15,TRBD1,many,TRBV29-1,CSVGQGGAGANVLTF,TGCAGCGTTGGACAGGGGGGTGCAGGGGCCAACGTCCTGACTTTC
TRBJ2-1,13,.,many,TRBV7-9,CASSKASRGEQFF,TGTGCCAGCAGCAAAGCCAGTCGCGGTGAGCAGTTCTTC
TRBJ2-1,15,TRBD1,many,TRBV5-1,CASSLTGQGYNEQFF,TGCGCCAGCAGCTTAACGGGACAGGGATACAATGAGCAGTTCTTC
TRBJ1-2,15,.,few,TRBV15,CATSRDPGANYGYTF,TGTGCCACCAGCAGAGACCCAGGAGCTAACTATGGCTACACCTTC
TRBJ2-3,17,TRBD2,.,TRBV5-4,CASSLEGLAGGPDTQYF,TGTGCCAGCAGCTTGGAGGGACTAGCGGGGGGCCCTGATACGCAGTATTTT
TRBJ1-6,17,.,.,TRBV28,CASSFASSTASNSPLHF,TGTGCCAGCAGCTTCGCCTCCTCGACAGCCTCCAATTCACCCCTCCACTTT
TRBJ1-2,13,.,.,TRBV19,CASRSQVRDGYTF,TGTGCCAGTAGATCCCAGGTACGGGATGGCTACACCTTC
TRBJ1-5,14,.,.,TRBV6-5,CASSRQMGNQPQHF,TGTGCCAGCAGTCGACAGATGGGCAATCAGCCCCAGCATTTT
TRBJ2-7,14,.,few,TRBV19,CASAIRLRGTEQYF,TGTGCCAGTGCAATTAGGCTGAGGGGGACCGAGCAGTACTTC
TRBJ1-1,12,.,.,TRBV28,CASSLYNTEAFF,TGTGCCAGCAGTTTATATAACACTGAAGCTTTCTTT
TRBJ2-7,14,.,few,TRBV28,CASSFRTPMGEQYF,TGTGCCAGCAGTTTTAGGACACCCATGGGCGAGCAGTACTTC
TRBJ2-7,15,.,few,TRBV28,CASSSGGYGYYEQYF,TGTGCCAGCAGTTCCGGAGGGTACGGATACTACGAGCAGTACTTC
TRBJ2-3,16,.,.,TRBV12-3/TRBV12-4,CASSSLGRKEADTQYF,TGTGCCAGCAGTTCTCTCGGCAGGAAAGAGGCAGATACGCAGTATTTT
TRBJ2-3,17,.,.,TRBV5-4,CASSLVGRPSPTDTQYF,TGTGCCAGCAGCTTGGTGGGGCGGCCAAGTCCCACAGATACGCAGTATTTT
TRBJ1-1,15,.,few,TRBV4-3,CASSQVGQRETEAFF,TGCGCCAGCAGCCAAGTGGGTCAACGGGAAACTGAAGCTTTCTTT
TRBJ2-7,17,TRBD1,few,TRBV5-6,CASSLAFGTGGPYEQYF,TGTGCCAGCAGCTTGGCCTTTGGGACAGGAGGACCCTACGAGCAGTACTTC
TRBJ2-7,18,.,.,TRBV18,CASSPLPPVSEDSYEQYF,TGTGCCAGCTCACCACTTCCCCCAGTGTCGGAGGACTCCTACGAGCAGTACTTC
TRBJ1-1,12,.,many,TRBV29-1,CSVGRLNTEAFF,TGCAGCGTCGGACGGCTGAACACTGAAGCTTTCTTT
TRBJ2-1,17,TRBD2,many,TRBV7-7,CASSPNRLATNYNEQFF,TGTGCTAGCAGCCCCAATCGACTAGCGACAAACTACAATGAGCAGTTCTTC
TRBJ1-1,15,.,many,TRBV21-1,CASTRGEGRNTEAFF,TGTGCCAGCACCAGAGGGGAGGGGAGAAACACTGAAGCTTTCTTT
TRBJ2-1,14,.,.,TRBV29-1,CSLGGRRRDNEQFF,TGCAGCCTCGGGGGGCGGAGGAGAGACAATGAGCAGTTCTTC
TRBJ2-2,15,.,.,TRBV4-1,CASSQAGFGTGELFF,TGCGCCAGCAGCCAAGCGGGTTTTGGCACCGGGGAGCTGTTTTTT
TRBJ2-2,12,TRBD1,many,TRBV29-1,CSVPTGPGELFF,TGCAGCGTCCCGACAGGGCCCGGGGAGCTGTTTTTT
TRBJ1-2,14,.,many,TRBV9,CASSVTEGRNGYTF,TGTGCCAGCAGCGTCACAGAGGGGAGGAATGGCTACACCTTC
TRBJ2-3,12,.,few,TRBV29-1,CSVEIVGDTQYF,TGCAGCGTTGAGATCGTAGGGGATACGCAGTATTTT
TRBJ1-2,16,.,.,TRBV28,CASSTSTGLRNYGYTF,TGTGCCAGCAGTACCAGCACGGGGCTAAGGAACTATGGCTACACCTTC
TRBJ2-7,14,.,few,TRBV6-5,CASSVRDGNYEQYF,TGTGCCAGCAGTGTCCGGGACGGAAACTACGAGCAGTACTTC
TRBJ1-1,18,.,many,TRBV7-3,CASSLTGGLPSRRTEAFF,TGTGCCAGCAGCTTAACTGGTGGGTTACCCTCCCGTCGCACTGAAGCTTTCTTT
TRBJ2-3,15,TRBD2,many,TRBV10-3,CAIRTQRERGDTQYF,TGTGCCATCAGGACCCAGCGGGAGAGGGGAGATACGCAGTATTTT
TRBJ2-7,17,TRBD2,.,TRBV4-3,CASSQVRTSASSYEQYF,TGCGCCAGCAGCCAAGTTCGGACTAGCGCAAGCTCCTACGAGCAGTACTTC
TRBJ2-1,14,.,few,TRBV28,CASSFPLTGNEQFF,TGTGCCAGCAGTTTCCCCCTCACAGGGAATGAGCAGTTCTTC
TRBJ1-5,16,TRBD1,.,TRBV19,CASSPADRGSNQPQHF,TGTGCCAGTAGTCCCGCCGACAGGGGGAGCAATCAGCCCCAGCATTTT